This T cell receptor (beta chain) was identified during a study of OX40 agonist ivuxolimab in advanced cancers. CDR1 and CDR2 from the germline V gene are SGHVS and FQNEAQ. V lost 7 bases, J lost 0 bases, and 9 bases stayed unmatched. The CDR3 consists of 15 residues. TCRdb's table, derived via immunoSEQ multiplex PCR, lists solely in-frame clones and lacks some. The sample holds around 67,000 clones, around 84% seen once. Baseline was the first blood sampling point, followed by cycle 4 day 1 and cycle 7 day 1. This chain links TRBV7-8 with TRBJ2-7; the match to TRBD1 covers 7 bases. The sequence was obtained from an adult with an advanced solid tumor such as melanoma, head and neck, liver or kidney cancer. The starting material was CD4+ or CD8+ T cells sorted from blood, obtained in a trial of the OX40 agonist ivuxolimab. The CDR3 DNA follows: TGTGCCAGCAACATTAGGGGACAGAGCTCCTACGAGCAGTACTTC. Amino acid sequence: CASNIRGQSSYEQYF. Filled out from reference TRBV7-8 and TRBJ2-7, the complete variable domain reads GAGVSQSPRYKVAKRGQDVALRCDPISGHVSLFWYQQALGQGPEFLTYFQNEAQLDKSGLPSDRFFAERPEGSVSTLKIQRTQQEDSAVYLCASNIRGQSSYEQYFGPGTRLTVT.